This T cell receptor beta chain stems from a study of beta chain features in type 1 diabetes. This clone has more than one count but fewer than ten. Its antigen is not known. Study-wide results and caveats: The study found fewer insertions and more deletions at VDJ junctions in type 1 diabetes patients. Patients with Type 1 diabetes showed moderately but significantly shorter TCRB CDR3s in all four CD4+ subsets.

CDR3 length: 15 residues. The trim removed 4 bases at V and 2 bases at J, leaving 3 bases unmatched. CDR1 and CDR2 from the germline V gene are SGHRS and YFSETQ. Sorted CD4+ subsets: naive, central memory, regulatory, stem cell-like memory (CD45RO/CCR7/CD25/CD127/CD95/CD27 panel). Each of the sorted populations had a purity greater than 95%. The investigators reverse transcribed all of the isolated RNA, so they sequenced expressed TCRB transcripts. Data came from immunoSEQ multiplex PCR; TCRdb stores just in-frame clones and leaves some out. The sample includes approximately 90,000 clones, 30% to 35% of them seen just once.

Sample: stem cell memory CD4+ T cells from blood. The source of this sequence is a woman aged 18-29 years in good health. The chain uses TRBV5-1 and TRBJ2-1, with TRBD2 identical over 10 bases. The CDR3 nucleotides read TGCGCCAGCAGCGGTACTAGCGGGACCTACAATGAGCAGTTCTTC. Its protein product is CASSGTSGTYNEQFF.